What follows are 29 T cell receptor beta chains derived from one specimen sequenced in a study of response to subunit inactivated influenza vaccine. TCRdb fed the RT-PCR reads into MiXCR, producing one record per CDR3 protein. The data contain hundreds of thousands of distinct CDR3 sequences, 15% to 19% of them seen just once; the ten biggest clones take up approximately 10%. Sequencing used PBMCs from blood, obtained about 12 days after vaccination. These receptor sequences come from a man between 45 and 60 years old who received an inactivated influenza vaccine.

V gene TRBV12-3 or TRBV12-4 combines with J gene TRBJ2-3; 8 bases are shared with TRBD2. The CDR3 is 16 amino acids. Trimming removed 1 base from V and 3 bases from J; junction bases left unmatched: 6. In DNA, the CDR3 is TGTGCCAGCAGTTTAGGAAGGGCTAGCGGGACAGATACGCAGTATTTT. Translation gives CASSLGRASGTDTQYF.

This clonotype was seen a few times. The rearrangement links TRBV20-1 to TRBJ2-3; a possible D gene is TRBD1 (8 bases). The ends were cut back, 3 bases at V and 5 bases at J, with 30 bases in the middle. The CDR3 is 19 residues long. Germline-derived CDR1 and CDR2 are DFQATT and SNEGSKA (reference sequence). The CDR3 DNA reads TGCAGTGCTAGTGGCCGGACAGGGATTGAGCGGGGACCCCGAGATACGCAGTATTTT. This gives the protein CSASGRTGIERGPRDTQYF.

Only a few counts were recorded for this clonotype. J is TRBJ2-2 and V is TRBV7-9; D not certain. Trimming shortened V by 0 bases and J by 6 bases, and 2 bases separated the two germline ends. Germline values: CDR1 SEHNR, CDR2 FQNEAQ (reference sequence). The CDR3 is 12 amino acids. The CDR3 loop is CASSLAAGELFF. The DNA of the CDR3 is TGTGCCAGCAGCTTAGCGGCCGGGGAGCTGTTTTTT. Filled out from reference TRBV7-9 and TRBJ2-2, the complete variable domain reads DTGVSQNPRHKITKRGQNVTFRCDPISEHNRLYWYRQTLGQGPEFLTYFQNEAQLEKSRLLSDRFSAERPKGSFSTLEIQRTEQGDSAMYLCASSLAAGELFFGEGSRLTVL.

The CDR3 sequence: CATLRADTQYF. The CDR3 DNA reads as TGTGCCACCCTTAGAGCAGATACGCAGTATTTT. The chain carries TRBV10-3 and TRBJ2-3; D remains ambiguous. V gave up 10 bases and J gave up 4 bases, with 9 bases separating them. The length of the CDR3 is 11 residues. Germline CDR1 and CDR2: ENHRY and SYGVKD.

This chain links TRBV18 with TRBJ2-1; 8 bases are a match to TRBD1. V lost 5 bases, J lost 0 bases, and 6 bases stayed unmatched. The CDR3 runs 16 residues. Germline loops: CDR1 KGHSH, CDR2 LQKENI. The CDR3 DNA reads TGTGCCAGCTCAGCCCGGACAGGGAGCTCCTACAATGAGCAGTTCTTC. Its translation is CASSARTGSSYNEQFF.

This clonotype was recorded at least ten times. This chain links TRBV28 with TRBJ2-1; TRBD1 matches at 8 bases. V trimming: 3 bases; J trimming: 0 bases; junction bases outside the gene matches: 4. CDR3 length equals 16 residues. Germline CDR1 and CDR2: MDHEN and SYDVKM. The CDR3 loop reads CASSLSTGGSYNEQFF. The CDR3 DNA is TGTGCCAGCAGTTTGTCCACAGGGGGCTCCTACAATGAGCAGTTCTTC.

V usage is TRBV7-9 and J usage is TRBJ2-1; D unresolved. This CDR3 is 14 amino acids long. V was trimmed by 2 bases and J by 9 bases, leaving 14 bases between them. The germline V gene encodes CDR1 SEHNR and CDR2 FQNEAQ (reference sequence). CDR3: CASSLFGDLLEQFF. The CDR3 DNA follows: TGTGCCAGCAGCTTATTTGGGGATTTGCTTGAGCAGTTCTTC.

This clonotype occurred many times. The chain employs TRBV28 and TRBJ2-1; TRBD2 agrees at 11 bases. V lost 4 bases, J lost 4 bases, and 9 bases stayed unmatched. CDR3 length equals 17 residues. Per germline, CDR1 MDHEN and CDR2 SYDVKM. CDR3 DNA sequence: TGTGCCAGCAGTTCCTTAACACTAGCGGGAGATTACAATGAGCAGTTCTTC. Its translation is CASSSLTLAGDYNEQFF.

Only one count was recorded for this clonotype. The gene calls are TRBV4-3 and TRBJ2-1, with TRBD1 matching over 7 bases. Germline CDR1 LGHNA, CDR2 YSLEER. CDR3 length: 16 amino acids. V was pared by 1 base and J by 8 bases, with 11 bases of the junction left unmatched. CDR3 DNA: TGCGCCAGCAGCCAAGGGATCCGGGACAGATTCTATGAGCAGTTCTTC. Protein sequence: CASSQGIRDRFYEQFF.

CDR3 nucleotides: TGTGCCTGGAGTCTGGGGTATAGCAATCAGCCCCAGCATTTT. Protein product: CAWSLGYSNQPQHF. This chain links TRBV30 with TRBJ1-5; D remains unclear. This CDR3 contains 14 residues. V shed 2 bases and J shed 0 bases, with 8 bases lying between them. Looked up from germline, CDR1 is GTSNPN and CDR2 is SVGIG (reference sequence).

This clonotype was counted a few times. The rearrangement uses TRBV6-5 and TRBJ1-1; maybe TRBD1 (5 bases). Germline lookup yields CDR1 MNHEY and CDR2 SVGAGI. The V and J ends lost 0 bases and 12 bases respectively, with 11 bases between them. The CDR3 spans 12 residues. The CDR3 is CASSYSSGLTFF. The DNA of the CDR3 is TGTGCCAGCAGTTACTCGTCAGGGTTAACTTTCTTT.

J is TRBJ1-5 and V is TRBV4-3, with D possibly matching TRBD1 (5 bases). V was shortened by 2 bases and J by 3 bases, with 11 bases between the two germline ends. Germline V CDR1 and CDR2: LGHNA, YSLEER. This CDR3 comprises 15 residues. The DNA for the CDR3 is TGCGCCAGCAGCCAACCGAGGGGTGCCAATCAGCCCCAGCATTTT. It encodes CASSQPRGANQPQHF.

The V and J genes are TRBV24-1 and TRBJ1-1; possibly TRBD1 for D (5 bases). Germline CDR1 KGHDR, CDR2 SFDVKD. Trimming removed 3 bases at V and 1 base at J, with 11 bases between. CDR3 size: 15 residues. The CDR3 region has the DNA TGTGCCACCAGTGATCCCAGACAGTCGAACACTGAAGCTTTCTTT. Encoded protein: CATSDPRQSNTEAFF.

This clonotype was seen ten or more times. The rearrangement uses TRBV29-1 and TRBJ2-1; no reliable D call. V was shortened by 7 bases and J by 3 bases, with 7 bases between the two germline ends. CDR3 size: 11 residues. Germline V gene sequence: CDR1 SQVTM, CDR2 ANQGSEA. CDR3 amino acids: CSALVYNEQFF. The CDR3 nucleotides read TGCAGCGCCTTAGTCTACAATGAGCAGTTCTTC.

This clonotype was counted ten times or more. J is TRBJ2-1 and V is TRBV10-3; D might be TRBD1 or TRBD2, each matching 5 bases. Germline loops: CDR1 ENHRY, CDR2 SYGVKD. The V end was cut by 10 bases, the J end by 2 bases, with 18 bases between. The CDR3 contains 15 residues. The CDR3: CATKGELGAYNEQFF. CDR3 nucleotide sequence: TGTGCCACTAAAGGGGAGCTAGGGGCCTACAATGAGCAGTTCTTC.

This clonotype was observed a few times. DNA for the CDR3: TGCGCCAGCAGCCAAGAGATAGGGAAAAACATTCAGTACTTC. It specifies CASSQEIGKNIQYF. The J gene is TRBJ2-4, the V gene TRBV4-3; D is undetermined. The CDR3 extends over 14 amino acids. Trimming removed 0 bases from V and 4 bases from J, with 7 bases in between. Germline V lookup: CDR1 LGHNA, CDR2 YSLEER.

In its sample, this clonotype was seen a few times. V is TRBV24-1 and J is TRBJ2-7; D unclear. Trimming pared 3 bases from V and 3 bases from J, leaving 14 bases between. The CDR3 runs 15 residues. Germline V CDR1 and CDR2: KGHDR, SFDVKD. The CDR3 spells CATSDPRQSLYEQYF. In nucleotides, the CDR3 is TGTGCCACCAGTGATCCGCGACAAAGTCTCTACGAGCAGTACTTC.

This clonotype was observed at least ten times. The rearrangement joins TRBV7-9 to TRBJ2-1, with D possibly being TRBD1 (6 bases). V was pared by 1 base and J by 5 bases, with 15 bases between. Germline assignment: CDR1 SEHNR and CDR2 FQNEAQ (reference sequence). The CDR3 has 16 amino acids. The DNA for the CDR3 is TGTGCCAGCAGCTTAGTATCTGGACAGCCCAACAATGAGCAGTTCTTC. It encodes CASSLVSGQPNNEQFF.

The chain carries TRBV5-5 and TRBJ2-7; the match to TRBD1 covers 8 bases. CDR1 and CDR2 (germline): SGHKS, YYEKEE (reference sequence). The J segment lost 2 bases and the V segment lost 0 bases, leaving 10 bases of the junction unmatched. The CDR3 consists of 17 residues. CDR3 region: CASSLVGRQGKPYEQYF. CDR3 DNA: TGTGCCAGCAGCTTGGTGGGAAGACAGGGGAAGCCCTACGAGCAGTACTTC. The full variable domain, its missing parts supplied by reference TRBV5-5 and TRBJ2-7, is DAGVTQSPTHLIKTRGQQVTLRCSPISGHKSVSWYQQVLGQGPQFIFQYYEKEERGRGNFPDRFSARQFPNYSSELNVNALLLGDSALYLCASSLVGRQGKPYEQYFGPGTRLTVT.

The gene calls are TRBV6-2 or TRBV6-3 and TRBJ2-7, with TRBD2 as a possible D gene (5 bases). The V end lost 11 bases, the J end lost 2 bases, and 16 bases lay between the germline ends. The germline V gene has CDR1 MNHEY and CDR2 SVGEGT. The CDR3 spans 13 residues. The CDR3 DNA reads TGTGCCGTAGCGCCGGGTGCGCCCTACGAGCAGTACTTC. It translates to CAVAPGAPYEQYF.

The V and J genes are TRBV6-1 and TRBJ2-3; 8 nucleotides line up with TRBD2. This CDR3 is 14 amino acids long. The ends lost 7 bases at V and 4 bases at J; junction bases unmatched: 7. Germline assignment: CDR1 MNHNS and CDR2 SASEGT. The CDR3 coding sequence is TGTGCCAGCACCCCTCCGGGAGGGGCAGATACGCAGTATTTT. Its translation is CASTPPGGADTQYF.

This clonotype is a singleton in its sample. The CDR3 region is CASSFRQGEAGGELFF. CDR3 in DNA: TGTGCCAGCAGCTTCAGACAGGGAGAGGCGGGCGGGGAGCTGTTTTTT. The chain has TRBV11-2 and TRBJ2-2, with 7 bases matching TRBD1. Trimming removed 3 bases from V and 7 bases from J; junction bases left unmatched: 11. Per germline, CDR1 SGHAT and CDR2 FQNNGV. The length of the CDR3 is 16 residues. The whole variable domain, filled in from reference TRBV11-2 and TRBJ2-2, reads EAGVAQSPRYKIIEKRQSVAFWCNPISGHATLYWYQQILGQGPKLLIQFQNNGVVDDSQLPKDRFSAERLKGVDSTLKIQPAKLEDSAVYLCASSFRQGEAGGELFFGEGSRLTVL.

The genes are TRBV29-1 and TRBJ1-2; D not resolved. Germline CDR1 and CDR2: SQVTM and ANQGSEA. V shed 2 bases and J shed 0 bases, with 7 bases lying between them. The CDR3 runs 13 residues. The CDR3 loop is CSVEQVANYGYTF. CDR3 DNA sequence: TGCAGCGTTGAACAGGTAGCTAACTATGGCTACACCTTC. Drawing the rest from reference TRBV29-1 and TRBJ1-2, the complete variable domain is SAVISQKPSRDICQRGTSLTIQCQVDSQVTMMFWYRQQPGQSLTLIATANQGSEATYESGFVIDKFPISRPNLTFSTLTVSNMSPEDSSIYLCSVEQVANYGYTFGSGTRLTVV.

The table lists this clonotype with a few counts. This chain joins TRBV7-2 and TRBJ2-7; 10 bases map to TRBD1. In germline, CDR1 is SGHTA, CDR2 FQGNSA. The V gene end was trimmed by 5 bases and the J gene end by 3 bases; junction bases not matched to a gene: 7. The CDR3 consists of 15 residues. Here the CDR3 DNA reads TGTGCCAGCAGCCGCGACAGGGGGCAGATCTACGAGCAGTACTTC. Residues: CASSRDRGQIYEQYF.

This clonotype showed up just a few times. The chain joins TRBV20-1 to TRBJ2-3, with 10 bases that match TRBD2. Germline CDR1 and CDR2: DFQATT and SNEGSKA (reference sequence). The V segment lost 6 bases and the J segment 4 bases; nucleotides outside the gene matches: 13. This CDR3 contains 16 residues. The CDR3 reads CSAHPSGRAFSDTQYF. CDR3 DNA: TGCAGTGCGCATCCCAGCGGGAGGGCCTTCTCAGATACGCAGTATTTT.

This clonotype was counted only a few times. The chain uses TRBV15 and TRBJ1-6, with D perhaps TRBD1 (5 bases). Between the trimmed V and J ends, which lost 0 bases and 0 bases, there was a span of 12 bases. Germline values: CDR1 LNHNV, CDR2 YYDKDF (reference sequence). This CDR3 has 18 amino acids. The CDR3 spells CATSRDRSGSSYNSPLHF. As DNA, the CDR3 is TGTGCCACCAGCAGAGATAGGTCAGGGAGCTCCTATAATTCACCCCTCCACTTT.

This clonotype has a count of ten or more. The CDR3 region is CSASPRQGYQPQHF. DNA for the CDR3: TGCAGTGCTAGTCCAAGACAGGGGTATCAGCCCCAGCATTTT. V usage is TRBV20-1 and J usage is TRBJ1-5; 8 bases are a match to TRBD1. V was clipped by 3 bases and J by 5 bases; unmatched bases: 6. From germline, CDR1 is DFQATT and CDR2 SNEGSKA (reference sequence). This CDR3 comprises 14 residues.

This clonotype was counted at least ten times. The chain joins TRBV12-3 or TRBV12-4 to TRBJ2-2; D is uncertain. The germline V and J ends were trimmed by 3 bases and 4 bases, with 3 bases remaining between them. The CDR3 contains 12 residues. The CDR3 loop reads CASSLFTGELFF. CDR3 DNA: TGTGCCAGCAGTTTGTTCACCGGGGAGCTGTTTTTT.

The sample holds a few counts of this clonotype. The V and J genes are TRBV29-1 and TRBJ2-7; TRBD2 aligns across 15 bases. Germline CDR1 reads SQVTM; CDR2 reads ANQGSEA. CDR3 length equals 15 residues. V was pared by 3 bases and J by 7 bases, with 7 bases of the junction left unmatched. The CDR3 coding sequence is TGCAGCGTTGACGGACTAGCGGGAGGGCCGAGGGAGCAGTACTTC. Translating gives CSVDGLAGGPREQYF.